This T cell receptor beta chain was profiled in a study of spatial heterogeneity in lung cancer. In TCRdb, the 5' RACE reads were re-called with MiXCR into one record per CDR3 protein. The profile shows roughly 500 distinct CDR3 sequences, about 23% of them singletons. Study findings and constraints: Within tumors, counts of expanded alpha and beta TCRs tracked tumor mutation counts.

Time point indicated: sample taken at primary tumor resection. On this clonotype itself: Its matching antigen is unknown.

V trimming: 1 base; J trimming: 2 bases; junction bases outside the gene matches: 4. CDR1 and CDR2 from the germline V gene are MDHEN and SYDVKM. The CDR3 covers 17 residues. Sequenced here: lung tumor tissue, sampled at surgery. The source is a male donor with early-stage non-small cell lung cancer. V is TRBV28 and J is TRBJ2-3; 12 nucleotides align to TRBD2. The CDR3 loop is CASSLSTSGGLTDTQYF. The CDR3, as DNA: TGTGCCAGCAGTTTATCGACTAGCGGGGGACTCACAGATACGCAGTATTTT.